One and the same sample provided the 13 T cell receptor beta chains below, sequenced in a study of blood T cell repertoires in COVID-19 (dated by TCRdb to the early 2020s). The receptor library was made with the immunoSEQ multiplex PCR assay. TCRdb carries this immuneACCESS record with in-frame sequences only. Its versions omit some clonotypes, under half of them owing to an unresolved V gene in the studies checked, with the rest unexplained. This sample gives around 140,000 clones in total; about 77% of them show up just once. Approximately 9.4% of the sample rests with the top ten. The source material was peripheral blood. Receptor source: a woman in her fifties or sixties with active or convalescent COVID-19.

The rearrangement links TRBV7-3 to TRBJ2-3; the match to TRBD2 covers 9 bases. Germline CDR1 is SGHTA and CDR2 is FQGTGA. The V segment lost 3 bases and the J segment 7 bases; nucleotides outside the gene matches: 5. The CDR3 is made up of 14 amino acids. The CDR3 protein is CASSFSPSGNTQYF. The CDR3 DNA reads TGTGCCAGCAGCTTCAGCCCTAGCGGGAATACGCAGTATTTT. Full variable domain (rest looked up from reference TRBV7-3 and TRBJ2-3): GAGVSQTPSNKVTEKGKYVELRCDPISGHTALYWYRQSLGQGPEFLIYFQGTGAADDSGLPNDRFFAVRPEGSVSTLKIQRTERGDSAVYLCASSFSPSGNTQYFGPGTRLTVL.

The chain combines TRBV3-1 (or the pseudogene TRBV3-2) with TRBJ1-2; D uncertain. The CDR3 length is 13 residues. Trimming took 1 base from V and 4 from J, leaving 7 bases between them. Per the germline V gene, CDR1 is LGHDT and CDR2 is YNNKEL (reference sequence). The CDR3 here is CASSQGHTYGYTF. The CDR3 DNA reads TGTGCCAGCAGCCAAGGACACACCTATGGCTACACCTTC.

This chain joins TRBV3-1 (or the pseudogene TRBV3-2) and TRBJ2-7; D may be TRBD2 (6 bases). This CDR3 region has 11 residues. CDR1 and CDR2 from the germline V gene are LGHDT and YNNKEL (reference sequence). The germline V and J ends were trimmed by 7 bases and 4 bases, with 8 bases remaining between them. CDR3 sequence reads: CASNGGYEQYF. CDR3 in DNA: TGTGCCAGCAACGGAGGGTACGAGCAGTACTTC.

The CDR3 loop is CASSLEVPGRWVYGYTF. The CDR3, as DNA: TGTGCCAGCAGCTTAGAGGTGCCAGGCCGGTGGGTCTATGGCTACACCTTC. The V gene is TRBV7-9, the J gene TRBJ1-2; D gene ambiguous. Germline values: CDR1 SEHNR, CDR2 FQNEAQ (reference sequence). This CDR3 contains 17 residues. Trimming removed 1 base at V and 4 bases at J, with 19 bases between.

CDR3 nucleotides: TGTGCCACCAGTGATTGGACAGGGGGAGAGGCAGATACGCAGTATTTT. As protein: CATSDWTGGEADTQYF. V is TRBV24-1 and J is TRBJ2-3; 10 nucleotides line up with TRBD1. Germline values: CDR1 KGHDR, CDR2 SFDVKD. The J segment lost 4 bases and the V segment lost 2 bases, leaving 5 bases of the junction unmatched. There are 16 residues in the CDR3.

Many counts were recorded for this clone. This rearrangement joins TRBV28 to TRBJ2-1; TRBD2 matches 16 bases. This CDR3 spans 19 amino acids. The V and J ends lost 5 bases and 4 bases, in that order; junction bases with no gene match: 11. Looked up from germline, CDR1 is MDHEN and CDR2 is SYDVKM. In DNA, the CDR3 is TGTGCCAGCAGTCCGGGACTAGCGGGAGGGAGGGTTAAGTACAATGAGCAGTTCTTC. Residues: CASSPGLAGGRVKYNEQFF.

The chain is built from TRBV7-3 and TRBJ2-2; D ambiguous. The CDR3 totals 15 residues. Trimming removed 5 bases at V and 4 bases at J, with 14 bases between. Germline-derived CDR1 and CDR2 are SGHTA and FQGTGA. CDR3 amino acids: CASSRAVTGTGELFF. In DNA form, the CDR3 reads TGTGCCAGCAGCAGAGCCGTTACGGGCACCGGGGAGCTGTTTTTT.

The chain uses TRBV6-2 or TRBV6-3 and TRBJ1-1; 7 positions match TRBD1. There are 12 residues in the CDR3. Germline assignment: CDR1 MNHEY and CDR2 SVGEGT. Trimming cost V 6 bases and J 9 bases; bases outside gene matches: 7. CDR3 nucleotide sequence: TGTGCCAGCAGCCTACAGGGGTCAAAAGCTTTCTTT. It specifies CASSLQGSKAFF.

This clone was detected once. The chain recombines TRBV18 with TRBJ1-4; D is perhaps TRBD1 (5 bases). The CDR3 runs 15 residues. V lost 1 base and J 10 bases, leaving 16 bases between the germline ends. Germline CDR1 is KGHSH and CDR2 is LQKENI. The CDR3 coding sequence is TGTGCCAGCTCACCACAATCAGGGCAAGGTGTAAAACTGTTTTTT. Protein product: CASSPQSGQGVKLFF.

The chain couples TRBV6-2 or TRBV6-3 to TRBJ1-3; 8 bases are a match to TRBD1. Germline assignment: CDR1 MNHEY and CDR2 SVGEGT. The CDR3 has 14 residues. J lost 2 bases, V lost 4 bases, and 1 base had no gene match. CDR3 in DNA: TGTGCCAGCAGTTCGACAGGGGCTGGAAACACCATATATTTT. It specifies CASSSTGAGNTIYF.

This chain uses TRBV6-5 with TRBJ1-2; D possibly corresponds to TRBD1 (6 bases). Germline V CDR1 and CDR2: MNHEY, SVGAGI. V was clipped by 2 bases and J by 3 bases, with 16 bases between them. The CDR3 consists of 16 residues. In DNA form, the CDR3 reads TGTGCCAGCAGTTACCTCTCCTCGACAGGTCACTATGGCTACACCTTC. It translates to CASSYLSSTGHYGYTF.

This clone appeared a single time. The chain recombines TRBV2 with TRBJ1-1; D possibly corresponds to TRBD1 (6 bases). The CDR3 is made up of 14 amino acids. Trimming removed 4 bases from V and 1 base from J, with 10 bases in between. The germline V gene encodes CDR1 SNHLY and CDR2 FYNNEI. Written as DNA, the CDR3 is TGTGCCAGCAGTGTAACAGGGACGAACACTGAAGCTTTCTTT. Amino acid sequence: CASSVTGTNTEAFF.

J is TRBJ1-1 and V is TRBV10-3; the D gene is possibly TRBD1 (5 bases). Germline V CDR1 and CDR2: ENHRY, SYGVKD. There are 13 residues in the CDR3. The V end lost 3 bases, the J end lost 1 base, and 6 bases lay between the germline ends. CDR3 protein: CAISEQENTEAFF. The CDR3 DNA reads as TGTGCCATCAGTGAACAGGAGAACACTGAAGCTTTCTTT.